This paragraph covers one T cell receptor (beta chain) sequence. No antigen is known for it. No quality values exist for individual bases; no much larger clone is one base distant. The record originates from a study of blood T cells in healthy people across ages (dated by TCRdb to between 2015 and 2016). With regard to the full study: In model experiments, template switching captured roughly one uniquely barcoded TCR beta cDNA molecule for every two T cells. Age-related changes in TCR beta repertoire diversity were measured in the study by deep sequencing normalized with unique cDNA molecular identifiers. Donors were grouped into four age groups: young (average approximately 15 years), middle-aged (about 40), aged (approximately 58) and long-lived (approximately 81). To avoid experimental bias, donors of different ages were spread randomly across the sequencing lanes. For two donors (one aged 18 to 29 and one aged 80 or older), the study analyzed two additional independent replicas of 1 million unique cDNA reads from the same blood draw.

The germline V gene gives CDR1 as SGHVS and CDR2 as FQNEAQ. CDR3 length: 15 amino acids, cysteine to phenylalanine. Only the CDR3 region is kept as DNA, spanning 45 bases read in frame from base 1. At the junction V is shortened by 5 bases and J by 2 bases, with 13 bases in between. Overall study results and their limits: Because the CMV infection status of the donors was unknown, age-related changes in expanded clonotypes may potentially have been confounded. Estimates of total diversity based on one million sequenced T cells were regarded as lower bounds and as underestimates. The percentage of naive T cells measured by flow cytometry correlated strongly with observed TCR beta diversity. Because profiling used bulk unsorted PBMCs, naive and antigen-experienced compartments could not be compared conclusively. The long-lived group showed more naive CD4+ T cells, fewer expanded clones and increased TCR diversity than the aged group, suggesting age selection. Observed TCR beta diversity per million T cells fell roughly linearly with age, and a significant reduction was already apparent by age roughly 40.

The donors were roughly 39 Caucasian individuals from Russia, aged roughly 6 to 100 years, who were systemically healthy. Approximately 9.3 milliliters of peripheral blood were drawn from each donor into EDTA-treated Vacutainer tubes. PBMCs were isolated by Ficoll-Paque density-gradient centrifugation, with at least 6 million obtained per sample. Total RNA, at least 6 micrograms per sample, was extracted from PBMCs with Trizol reagent. For every donor, an aliquot of PBMCs went through flow cytometry to measure the percentages of naive CD45RAhigh/CD27high T cells. Libraries were made using 5' RACE. TCRdb records Illumina HiSeq 2500 as the sequencer. A second PCR of about 6 to 11 cycles was performed with a sample-barcoded 5' primer and a J-beta primer mix. A template-switch 5' adaptor carrying 12 random nucleotides introduced a unique molecular identifier onto each TCR beta cDNA molecule. Each sample yielded at least 2.5 million CDR3-containing paired-end reads. First-strand cDNA synthesis was performed from all RNA using the Mint cDNA synthesis kit, with priming by a TRBC-specific oligonucleotide. After uracil-DNA glycosylase treatment, a first 18-cycle PCR used universal primers M1SS and BC2_uni_R on all cDNA. The original methods were these. Normalization of each sample was performed by random selection of 1 million high-quality reads, each carrying a distinct molecular identifier. Instead of being binned into consensus sequences, reads with shared molecular identifiers were discarded. MiTCR, run with a Q25 quality threshold and the strictest error-elimination algorithm, handled CDR3 identification, clonotype clustering and error correction. A nonparametric unseen species model with Euler transformation was used to estimate lower-bound total TCR beta diversity. The public reads were reprocessed in TCRdb via fastp at Q25 and MiXCR, keeping in-frame beta chains. Every entry covers one CDR3 protein and lists the most common genes and DNA from its rows. The V and J calls were not made by the authors but by TCRdb's processing. The sample table records approximately 730,000 distinct CDR3 sequences; 40% to 65% of these occur just once. Jointly, the top ten make up around 41% of the sample.

The sample consisted of blood. The chain is encoded by TRBV7-8 joined to TRBJ2-4; TRBD2 might be the D gene, on 6 matching bases. The sequence was collected from an elderly man in good health. The nucleotide sequence reads TGTGCCAGCAGCATGGGTGCGGGACCCAAAAACATTCAGTACTTC. This yields the protein CASSMGAGPKNIQYF. Full variable domain (CDR3 extended with the reference TRBV7-8 and TRBJ2-4 proteins): GAGVSQSPRYKVAKRGQDVALRCDPISGHVSLFWYQQALGQGPEFLTYFQNEAQLDKSGLPSDRFFAERPEGSVSTLKIQRTQQEDSAVYLCASSMGAGPKNIQYFGAGTRLSVL.